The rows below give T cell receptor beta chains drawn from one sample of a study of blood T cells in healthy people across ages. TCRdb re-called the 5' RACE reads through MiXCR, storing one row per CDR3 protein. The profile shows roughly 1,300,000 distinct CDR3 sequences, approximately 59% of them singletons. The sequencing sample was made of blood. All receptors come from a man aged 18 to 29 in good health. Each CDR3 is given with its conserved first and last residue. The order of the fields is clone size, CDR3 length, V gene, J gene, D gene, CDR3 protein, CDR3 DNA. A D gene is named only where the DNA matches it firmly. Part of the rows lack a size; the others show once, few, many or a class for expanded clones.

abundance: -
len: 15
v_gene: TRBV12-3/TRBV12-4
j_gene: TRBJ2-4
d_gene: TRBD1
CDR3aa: CASSAGGVAKNIQYF
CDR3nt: TGTGCCAGCAGTGCAGGGGGCGTAGCCAAAAACATTCAGTACTTC

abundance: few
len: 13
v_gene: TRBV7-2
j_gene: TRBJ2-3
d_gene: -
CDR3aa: CASSWSWGDTQYF
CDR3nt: TGTGCCAGCAGCTGGTCGTGGGGAGATACGCAGTATTTT

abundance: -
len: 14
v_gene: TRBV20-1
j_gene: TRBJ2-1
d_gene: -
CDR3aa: CSARGGSLDNEQFF
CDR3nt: TGCAGTGCTAGAGGTGGCTCGCTTGACAATGAGCAGTTCTTC

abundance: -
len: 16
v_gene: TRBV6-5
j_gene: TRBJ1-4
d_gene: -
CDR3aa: CASSSLSEGFNEKLFF
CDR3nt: TGTGCCAGCAGTTCTCTATCGGAGGGCTTTAATGAAAAACTGTTTTTT

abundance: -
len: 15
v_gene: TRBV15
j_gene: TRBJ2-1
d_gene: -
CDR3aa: CATSREGNSYNEQFF
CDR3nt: TGTGCCACCAGCAGAGAAGGGAACAGCTACAATGAGCAGTTCTTC

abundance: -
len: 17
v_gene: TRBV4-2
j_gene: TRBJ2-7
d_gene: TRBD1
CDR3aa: CASSQEGGRRQGAGQYF
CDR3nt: TGTGCCAGCAGCCAAGAGGGAGGTCGCCGACAGGGGGCAGGTCAGTACTTC

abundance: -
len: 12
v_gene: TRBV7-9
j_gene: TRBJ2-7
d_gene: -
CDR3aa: CASNLGPDEQYF
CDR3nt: TGTGCCAGCAACCTAGGTCCGGACGAGCAGTACTTC

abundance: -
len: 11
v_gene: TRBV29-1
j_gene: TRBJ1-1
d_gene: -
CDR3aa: CSAVNRAEAFF
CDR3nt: TGCAGCGCCGTAAACAGGGCTGAAGCTTTCTTT

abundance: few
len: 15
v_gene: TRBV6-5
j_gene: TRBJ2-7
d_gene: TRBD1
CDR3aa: CASSYSGTGDYEQYF
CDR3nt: TGTGCCAGCAGTTACTCGGGGACAGGGGACTACGAGCAGTACTTC

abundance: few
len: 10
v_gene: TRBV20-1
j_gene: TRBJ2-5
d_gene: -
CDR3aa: CSAKGSEQYF
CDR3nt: TGCAGTGCGAAGGGCTCTGAGCAGTACTTC

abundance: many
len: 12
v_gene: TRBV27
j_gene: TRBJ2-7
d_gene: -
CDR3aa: CASSLPGVEQYF
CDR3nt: TGTGCCAGCAGTTTACCGGGGGTCGAGCAGTACTTC

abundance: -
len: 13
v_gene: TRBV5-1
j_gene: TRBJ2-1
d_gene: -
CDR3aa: CASSVAGTNEQFF
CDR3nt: TGCGCCAGCAGCGTGGCGGGGACCAATGAGCAGTTCTTC

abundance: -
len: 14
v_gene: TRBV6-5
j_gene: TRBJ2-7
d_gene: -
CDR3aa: CASSYSDPDYEQYF
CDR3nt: TGTGCCAGCAGTTACTCGGACCCAGACTACGAGCAGTACTTC

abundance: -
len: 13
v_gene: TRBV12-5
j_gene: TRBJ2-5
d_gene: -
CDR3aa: CASAGPSTETQYF
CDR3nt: TGTGCTAGTGCCGGACCTAGCACTGAGACCCAGTACTTC

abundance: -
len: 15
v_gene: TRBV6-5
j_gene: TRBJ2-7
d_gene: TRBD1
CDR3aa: CASRGTTGGQHEQYF
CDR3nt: TGTGCCAGCAGGGGGACGACAGGGGGCCAACACGAGCAGTACTTC

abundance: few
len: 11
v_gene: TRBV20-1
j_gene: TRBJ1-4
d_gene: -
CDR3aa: CSARLGEKLFF
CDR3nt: TGCAGTGCTAGGCTTGGAGAAAAACTGTTTTTT

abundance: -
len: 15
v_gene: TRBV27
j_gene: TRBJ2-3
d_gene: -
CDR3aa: CASSPPGPLLNTQYF
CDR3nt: TGTGCCAGCAGTCCGCCGGGACCCCTGTTAAATACGCAGTATTTT

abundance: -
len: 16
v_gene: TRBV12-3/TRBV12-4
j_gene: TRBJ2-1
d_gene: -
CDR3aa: CASSQPVNGRLVEQFF
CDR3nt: TGTGCCAGCAGCCAACCCGTGAACGGGAGATTGGTTGAGCAGTTCTTC

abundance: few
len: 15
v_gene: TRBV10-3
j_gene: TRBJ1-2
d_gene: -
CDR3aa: CAISESAGSTYGYTF
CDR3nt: TGTGCCATCAGTGAGTCTGCCGGATCGACCTATGGCTACACCTTC

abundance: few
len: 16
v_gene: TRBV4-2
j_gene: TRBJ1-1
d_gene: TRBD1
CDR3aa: CASSQDRQGASTEAFF
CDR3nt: TGTGCCAGCAGCCAAGATAGACAGGGGGCGAGCACTGAAGCTTTCTTT

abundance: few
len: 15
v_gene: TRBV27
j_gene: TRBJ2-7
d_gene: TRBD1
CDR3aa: CASSPRTGRTYEQYF
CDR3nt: TGTGCCAGCAGTCCTCGGACAGGTCGCACCTACGAGCAGTACTTC

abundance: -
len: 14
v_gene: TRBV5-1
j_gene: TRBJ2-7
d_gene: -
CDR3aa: CASSLESAYNEQYF
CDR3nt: TGCGCCAGCAGCTTGGAATCTGCCTACAATGAGCAGTACTTC

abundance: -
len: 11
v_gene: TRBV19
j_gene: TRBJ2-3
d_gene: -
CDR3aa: CASRSWDAQYF
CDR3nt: TGTGCCAGTAGGAGTTGGGATGCGCAGTATTTT

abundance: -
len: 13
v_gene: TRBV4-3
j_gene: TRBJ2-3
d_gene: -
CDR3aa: CASSQVQPDTQYF
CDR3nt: TGCGCCAGCAGCCAAGTACAGCCCGATACGCAGTATTTT

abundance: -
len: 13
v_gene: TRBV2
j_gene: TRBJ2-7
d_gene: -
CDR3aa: CASSAWGDSEQYF
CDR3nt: TGTGCCAGCAGTGCGTGGGGGGACAGCGAGCAGTACTTC

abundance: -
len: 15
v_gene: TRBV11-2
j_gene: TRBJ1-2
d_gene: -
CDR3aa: CASSLGPGRNYGYTF
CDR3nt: TGTGCCAGCAGCTTGGGGCCCGGGCGTAACTATGGCTACACCTTC